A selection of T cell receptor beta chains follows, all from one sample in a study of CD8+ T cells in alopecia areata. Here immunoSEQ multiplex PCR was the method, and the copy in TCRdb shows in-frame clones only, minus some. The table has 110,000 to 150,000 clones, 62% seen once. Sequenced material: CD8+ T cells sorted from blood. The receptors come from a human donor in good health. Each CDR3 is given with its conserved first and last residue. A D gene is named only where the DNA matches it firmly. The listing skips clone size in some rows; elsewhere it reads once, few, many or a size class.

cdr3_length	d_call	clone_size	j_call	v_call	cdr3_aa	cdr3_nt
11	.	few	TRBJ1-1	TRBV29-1	CSVEDRKGCFF	TGCAGCGTTGAAGATCGTAAGGGCTGTTTCTTT
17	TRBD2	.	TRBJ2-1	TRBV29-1	CSVEDRAGLGAYNEQFF	TGCAGCGTTGAAGATCGGGCGGGACTAGGGGCCTACAATGAGCAGTTCTTC
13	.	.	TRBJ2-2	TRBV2	CASGLLNTGELFF	TGTGCCAGCGGGCTCCTGAACACCGGGGAGCTGTTTTTT
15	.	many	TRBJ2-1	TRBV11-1	CASSPMLRVGNEQFF	TGTGCCAGCAGCCCCATGTTGAGGGTAGGCAATGAGCAGTTCTTC
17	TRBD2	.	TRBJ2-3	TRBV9	CASSPAGGSQEADTQYF	TGTGCCAGCAGCCCGGCGGGAGGGAGCCAGGAGGCAGATACGCAGTATTTT
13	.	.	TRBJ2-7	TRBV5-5	CASSTRGHDEQYF	TGTGCCAGCAGCACCCGGGGCCATGACGAGCAGTACTTC
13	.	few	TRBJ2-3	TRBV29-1	CSVVLIGPDTQYF	TGCAGCGTTGTGCTTATTGGTCCAGATACGCAGTATTTT
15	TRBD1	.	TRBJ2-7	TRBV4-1	CASSQYRGRVYEQYF	TGCGCCAGCAGCCAGTACAGGGGGCGAGTCTACGAGCAGTACTTC
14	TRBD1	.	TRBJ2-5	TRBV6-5	CASRETGNVETQYF	TGTGCCAGCAGGGAGACAGGGAATGTCGAGACCCAGTACTTC
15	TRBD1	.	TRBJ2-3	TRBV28	CASSLSDRGTDTQYF	TGTGCCAGCAGTTTATCGGACAGGGGCACAGATACGCAGTATTTT
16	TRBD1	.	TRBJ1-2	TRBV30	CAWSLTGTAVGYGYTF	TGTGCCTGGAGTCTAACCGGGACAGCAGTTGGCTATGGCTACACCTTC
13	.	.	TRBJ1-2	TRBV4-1	CASSQAGIYGYTF	TGCGCCAGCAGCCAAGCCGGAATCTATGGCTACACCTTC
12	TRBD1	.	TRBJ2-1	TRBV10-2	CASRQGMGEQFF	TGCGCCAGTAGACAGGGGATGGGCGAGCAGTTCTTC
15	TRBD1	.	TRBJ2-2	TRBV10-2	CATDSRDRSTGELFF	TGCGCCACCGACTCCCGGGACAGGTCTACCGGGGAGCTGTTTTTT
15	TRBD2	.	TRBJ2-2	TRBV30	CACGLAASNTGELFF	TGTGCCTGCGGACTAGCGGCCTCGAACACCGGGGAGCTGTTTTTT
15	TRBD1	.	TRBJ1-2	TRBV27	CASSPGQGSNYGYTF	TGTGCCAGCAGCCCGGGACAGGGATCCAACTATGGCTACACCTTC
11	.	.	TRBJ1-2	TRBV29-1	CSVTDRNGYTF	TGCAGCGTTACCGACAGGAACGGCTACACCTTC
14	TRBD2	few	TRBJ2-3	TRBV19	CASRLAGVTDTQYF	TGTGCCAGTAGACTAGCGGGAGTGACAGATACGCAGTATTTT
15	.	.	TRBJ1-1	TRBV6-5	CASSSGRGASTEAFF	TGTGCCAGCAGCTCTGGTCGGGGGGCGAGCACTGAAGCTTTCTTT
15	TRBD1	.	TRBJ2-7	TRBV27	CASSSGTGVSYEQYF	TGTGCCAGCAGTTCCGGGACAGGGGTTTCCTACGAGCAGTACTTC
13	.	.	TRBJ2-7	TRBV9	CASSPGSSYEQYF	TGTGCCAGCAGCCCTGGGAGCTCCTACGAGCAGTACTTC
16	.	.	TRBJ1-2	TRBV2	CASSEAQGLNGYGYTF	TGTGCCAGCAGTGAGGCCCAGGGGCTGAATGGCTATGGCTACACCTTC
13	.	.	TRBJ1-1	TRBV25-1	CASRAGGGTEAFF	TGTGCCAGCAGGGCTGGGGGTGGGACTGAAGCTTTCTTT
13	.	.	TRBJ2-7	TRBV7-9	CASSSRGHYEQYF	TGTGCCAGCAGCTCCCGGGGCCACTACGAGCAGTACTTC
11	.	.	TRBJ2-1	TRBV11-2	CASSLERDGFF	TGTGCCAGCAGCCTAGAGAGGGACGGGTTCTTC
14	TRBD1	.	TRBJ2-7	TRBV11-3	CASSFGQVAYEQYF	TGTGCCAGCAGCTTCGGACAGGTAGCCTACGAGCAGTACTTC
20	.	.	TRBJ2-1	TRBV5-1	CASSLAWGALIGISYNEQFF	TGCGCCAGCAGCTTGGCCTGGGGCGCGCTCATTGGGATCTCCTACAATGAGCAGTTCTTC
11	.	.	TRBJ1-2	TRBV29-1	CSVAHRAGYTF	TGCAGCGTTGCGCACAGGGCTGGCTACACCTTC
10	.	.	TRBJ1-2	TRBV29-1	CSVDDGGYTF	TGCAGCGTAGACGATGGCGGCTACACCTTC
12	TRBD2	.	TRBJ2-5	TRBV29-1	CSVLLAGGTQYF	TGCAGCGTGTTACTAGCGGGCGGGACCCAGTACTTC
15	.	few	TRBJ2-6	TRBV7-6	CASSSANSGANVLTF	TGTGCCAGCAGCTCGGCGAACTCTGGGGCCAACGTCCTGACTTTC